The present entry profiles one T cell receptor (beta chain) with its context. Its target is not known. The sample comes from a study of CD4+ T cells in melanoma. General study results and limits: In melanoma, neoantigen-specific CD4+ T cells reportedly differed in differentiation state. CD8+ T cell, macrophage and B cell function reportedly correlated with neoantigen-specific CD4+ T cells.

Method: immunoSEQ multiplex PCR; TCRdb's copy keeps in-frame clones and lacks some. Among 15,000 to 20,000 clones listed, less than 85% were seen once. With V trimmed by 4 bases and J by 10 bases, 10 bases remained unmatched. Looked up from germline, CDR1 is LGHNA and CDR2 is YNFKEQ. This CDR3 spans 14 amino acids. This TCR derives from a human donor with melanoma. The genes are TRBV4-2 and TRBJ2-3; 8 bases are a match to TRBD2. The sample consisted of cells from a culture (not recorded whether cultured in vitro). In DNA form, the CDR3 reads TGTGCCAGCAGCCGTAACGGGGGGGCCCTCCCGCAGTATTTT. Its translation: CASSRNGGALPQYF.